This T cell receptor beta chain was retrieved from a study of cytomegalovirus exposure and HLA in healthy donors. Study as a whole: Earlier, approximately 110 million unique TCR beta sequences were recovered from approximately 180 million T cells by an analysis. General study findings and limits: Researchers reportedly found TCR beta sequences accurately predicted most subjects' HLA-A and HLA-B alleles.

This CDR3 has 11 residues. Germline V gene lookup returns CDR1 SGHVS and CDR2 FNYEAQ. The V end lost 3 bases, the J end lost 11 bases, and 7 bases lay between the germline ends. Use of 60 Vbeta and 13 Jbeta primers characterized the PCR. Original data processing: It was a later analysis that counted approximately 81 million unique TCR beta chains, of which 9.5 million to 14 million were shared. Profiled with immunoSEQ multiplex PCR; TCRdb holds only in-frame clones, not every one. V, J and clone size are those of that table, while D and trimming were read from the DNA. Altogether about 130,000 clones are present, around three quarters being singletons, with the ten largest covering roughly 2%. In the case of this clone: The antigen remains undetermined.

This chain uses TRBV7-6 with TRBJ1-4; D is unclear. The origin of this receptor is a man aged 18 to 29 in good health and CMV-seronegative. Input material: PBMCs. The CDR3 protein is CASSFGGKLFF. In DNA, the CDR3 is TGTGCCAGCAGCTTCGGAGGGAAACTGTTTTTT.